The source of this T cell receptor beta chain is a study of tumor-infiltrating lymphocytes in oesophageal squamous cell carcinoma. This CDR3 spans 16 amino acids. Deletions cut 1 base from V and 0 bases from J, with 9 bases between. Per germline, CDR1 LNHNV and CDR2 YYDKDF (reference sequence). TCRdb redid the calling of the PCR reads with MiXCR, one entry per CDR3 protein. The sample yields about 15,000 distinct CDR3 sequences, roughly 54% seen once. This chain connects TRBV15 to TRBJ1-4; D gene ambiguous. The source material was esophageal tumor tissue. The receptor was derived from a female donor with esophageal squamous cell carcinoma. This chain's CDR3 is CATSRVVGATNEKLFF. The CDR3 DNA reads TGTGCCACCAGCAGAGTAGTCGGGGCAACTAATGAAAAACTGTTTTTT.